This T cell receptor (beta chain) was observed in a study of shared clonotypes between healthy human individuals. Background on the study: Those who served as donors were a couple of women and a few men between the ages of 18 and 49. Three plates were used per donor for CD4 naive, three for CD4 memory, two for CD8 naive and one for CD8 memory.

Regarding this clone: Its antigen is currently unknown.

Study observations and caveats: Naive subsets typically showed greater estimated richness than memory subsets.

Only CD45RO-negative cells positively selected for CCR7 counted as naive CD8 cells, so terminally differentiated effector memory CD45RA+ cells were excluded. Sequencing was performed with immunoSEQ multiplex PCR; in TCRdb, only in-frame clones are kept and a portion is missing. The sample holds 1.5 million to 2.5 million clones; just under 95% are singletons and the top ten take approximately 1.2%. The CDR3 has 15 residues. The germline gives CDR1 MDHEN, CDR2 SYDVKM. V shed 7 bases and J shed 4 bases, with 19 bases lying between them. This chain joins TRBV28 and TRBJ1-2, with a tentative D call TRBD1 (5 bases). Sequencing used naive CD8+ T cells sorted from blood. The TCR was taken from a man between 18 and 29 years old in good health. CDR3 sequence (DNA): TGTGCCAGCAACTCCCCGGGCGAGGGGTCCTATGGCTACACCTTC. Amino acids: CASNSPGEGSYGYTF.